The rows below give T cell receptor beta chains drawn from one sample of a study of blood T cell repertoires in COVID-19. Only in-frame clones appear in the TCRdb table, and some are missing; sequencing was by immunoSEQ multiplex PCR. The table shows more than 95,000 clones, with around 74% occurring only once. Sample: peripheral blood. These receptors originate from a woman in her seventies with acute or convalescent COVID-19. The CDR3 runs from the conserved cysteine through the conserved F or W. A D gene is named only where the DNA matches it firmly. Rows may omit the clone size; those that give it use once, few, many or a size class.

clone size	V gene	D gene	J gene	CDR3 length	CDR3 protein	CDR3 DNA
NA	TRBV4-1	NA	TRBJ1-2	16	CASSQLLGATGYGYTF	TGCGCCAGCAGCCAACTGCTTGGGGCGACTGGTTATGGCTACACCTTC
NA	TRBV5-1	NA	TRBJ1-1	12	CASYGEGTEAFF	TGCGCCAGCTACGGTGAGGGAACTGAAGCTTTCTTT
few	TRBV3-1/TRBV3-2	TRBD2	TRBJ2-1	15	CASSQGLAGAGEQFF	TGTGCCAGCAGCCAGGGACTAGCGGGGGCGGGGGAGCAGTTCTTC
NA	TRBV4-1	NA	TRBJ1-4	13	CASSQDPREKLFF	TGCGCCAGCAGCCAAGATCCGCGGGAAAAACTGTTTTTT
NA	TRBV9	TRBD2	TRBJ2-1	15	CASSAGGSSYNEQFF	TGTGCCAGCAGCGCCGGCGGGAGCTCCTACAATGAGCAGTTCTTC
NA	TRBV10-1	TRBD1	TRBJ2-1	15	CASSSGQAAYNEQFF	TGCGCCAGCAGTTCAGGACAGGCCGCCTACAATGAGCAGTTCTTC
NA	TRBV10-1	NA	TRBJ1-2	13	CASSEYRNYGYTF	TGCGCCAGCAGTGAATACAGAAACTATGGCTACACCTTC
NA	TRBV18	NA	TRBJ1-1	15	CASSPLGGMNTEAFF	TGTGCCAGCTCACCACTGGGGGGAATGAACACTGAAGCTTTCTTT
once	TRBV19	TRBD1	TRBJ1-1	15	CASNTLDRGGTEAFF	TGTGCCAGTAATACCCTGGACAGGGGGGGGACTGAAGCTTTCTTT
NA	TRBV7-9	NA	TRBJ2-2	13	CASTESRIGELFF	TGTGCCAGCACGGAATCGCGGATCGGGGAGCTGTTTTTT
NA	TRBV6-5	NA	TRBJ1-2	12	CAIQGSNYGYTF	TGTGCCATACAGGGATCTAACTATGGCTACACCTTC
once	TRBV12-3/TRBV12-4	NA	TRBJ1-1	13	CASTLEMNTEAFF	TGTGCCAGCACCCTTGAGATGAACACTGAAGCTTTCTTT
NA	TRBV5-6	TRBD1	TRBJ2-1	16	CASSFLGLQGAREQFF	TGTGCCAGCAGCTTTTTGGGCTTACAGGGGGCAAGGGAGCAGTTCTTC
once	TRBV28	NA	TRBJ1-4	14	CASSYRTLNEKLFF	TGTGCCAGCAGTTACAGGACGCTTAATGAAAAACTGTTTTTT
few	TRBV15	TRBD2	TRBJ2-2	15	CATSRTSGGPGELFF	TGTGCCACCAGCAGGACTAGCGGGGGGCCCGGGGAGCTGTTTTTT
NA	TRBV27	NA	TRBJ2-6	14	CASSTESGANVLTF	TGTGCCAGCAGTACCGAGTCTGGGGCCAACGTCCTGACTTTC
NA	TRBV19	TRBD2	TRBJ2-1	14	CASSILAGYNEQFF	TGTGCCAGTAGTATTCTAGCGGGGTACAATGAGCAGTTCTTC
NA	TRBV3-1/TRBV3-2	NA	TRBJ1-1	14	CASSQMAAHTEAFF	TGTGCCAGCAGCCAAATGGCGGCGCACACTGAAGCTTTCTTT
NA	TRBV7-8	TRBD1	TRBJ1-3	15	CASSLYRDRGNTIYF	TGTGCCAGCAGCTTATACAGGGACAGAGGAAACACCATATATTTT
few	TRBV28	NA	TRBJ1-1	13	CASSLQGNTEAFF	TGTGCCAGCAGTTTACAGGGGAACACTGAAGCTTTCTTT
few	TRBV30	NA	TRBJ1-5	14	CAWRAGMSNQPQHF	TGTGCCTGGAGGGCCGGGATGAGCAATCAGCCCCAGCATTTT
NA	TRBV19	NA	TRBJ2-7	14	CASSIGAGDYEQYF	TGTGCCAGTAGTATAGGGGCAGGGGACTACGAGCAGTACTTC
NA	TRBV27	NA	TRBJ2-7	14	CASSANRLSYEQYF	TGTGCCAGCAGTGCCAACAGGCTTTCCTACGAGCAGTACTTC
NA	TRBV30	TRBD2	TRBJ2-1	14	CAWSLAGAYNEQFF	TGTGCCTGGAGTTTAGCGGGGGCCTACAATGAGCAGTTCTTC
NA	TRBV13	TRBD1	TRBJ2-2	16	CASSSRQGAGTGELFF	TGTGCCAGCAGCTCAAGACAGGGGGCCGGCACCGGGGAGCTGTTTTTT
NA	TRBV2	NA	TRBJ2-5	12	CASRQYQETQYF	TGTGCCAGCAGGCAGTACCAAGAGACCCAGTACTTC
NA	TRBV5-1	TRBD2	TRBJ2-2	15	CASAAGVTNTGELFF	TGCGCCAGCGCCGCGGGGGTCACGAACACCGGGGAGCTGTTTTTT
NA	TRBV27	TRBD1	TRBJ1-5	15	CASRPTGGWGQPQHF	TGTGCCAGCCGCCCGACAGGGGGATGGGGTCAGCCCCAGCATTTT
few	TRBV5-6	TRBD1	TRBJ2-5	14	CASSLQGAGETQYF	TGTGCCAGCAGCCTACAGGGGGCAGGAGAGACCCAGTACTTC
once	TRBV12-3/TRBV12-4	NA	TRBJ1-1	11	CASSPSSEAFF	TGTGCCAGCAGTCCGAGTAGTGAAGCTTTCTTT
NA	TRBV6-2/TRBV6-3	TRBD2	TRBJ2-2	17	CASSPRLLGGDAGELFF	TGTGCCAGCAGTCCGCGTCTCCTTGGGGGGGATGCCGGGGAGCTGTTTTTT
NA	TRBV27	TRBD1	TRBJ1-6	14	CASSFRQGNSPLHF	TGTGCCAGCAGTTTCCGACAGGGTAATTCACCCCTCCACTTT
NA	TRBV28	NA	TRBJ1-4	15	CASSSQGSPNEKLFF	TGTGCCAGCAGTTCCCAGGGGTCGCCTAATGAAAAACTGTTTTTT
NA	TRBV12-3/TRBV12-4	TRBD1	TRBJ1-5	13	CASSRQGNQPQHF	TGTGCCAGCAGCCGACAGGGTAATCAGCCCCAGCATTTT
NA	TRBV2	NA	TRBJ1-1	14	CASRTRSGNTEAFF	TGTGCCAGCAGAACCCGTAGCGGGAACACTGAAGCTTTCTTT
NA	TRBV28	TRBD1	TRBJ1-4	15	CASSSPGQGAPWLFF	TGTGCCAGCAGTTCCCCGGGACAGGGGGCCCCTTGGCTGTTTTTT